This section outlines one TCR beta chain sequence together with its context. Its target is not known. With 4 bases removed from V and 7 bases from J, the gap between germline ends came to 13 bases. This CDR3 region has 14 residues. Germline V CDR1 and CDR2: MNHNS, SASEGT. Vbeta (60) and Jbeta (13) primers were used in the PCR. The repertoire was sequenced with immunoSEQ multiplex PCR; TCRdb's copy has only in-frame clones and lacks some. The sample lists about 130,000 clones; 65% to 85% were seen once. The data were taken from a study of cytomegalovirus exposure and HLA in healthy donors. Study outcomes and limitations: Follow-up analysis seemed to connect common viral pathogens with several of the most significant clusters identified. Being indistinguishable, some V segments were excluded, TRBV6-2 and TRBV6-3 among them. Productive status was seen about 87% or about 30% of the time for most TCR beta V segments in an earlier analysis.

Healthy individuals who donated bone marrow served as the donors. Sample: PBMCs. This receptor was obtained from a man in his forties or fifties in good health and CMV-seronegative. The V and J genes are TRBV6-1 and TRBJ1-4, with D perhaps TRBD1 (6 bases). The CDR3 is CASSGAGAGEKLFF. In nucleotides, the CDR3 is TGTGCCAGCAGTGGGGCGGGGGCAGGTGAAAAACTGTTTTTT.